In its sample, the clone carrying this T cell receptor (beta chain) was seen a few times. A second PCR, run for roughly 7 to 11 cycles, used a sample-barcoded 5' primer plus a J-beta primer mix. TCRdb fed the 5' RACE reads into MiXCR, producing one record per CDR3 protein. The sample consists of 800,000 or so distinct CDR3 sequences, 60% to 80% of them appearing once. This CDR3 region has 15 residues. CDR1 and CDR2 from the germline V gene are SGHRS and YFSETQ. V dropped 4 bases and J dropped 5 bases, with 18 bases sitting between them. This sample was included in a study of blood T cells in healthy people across ages.

The TCR originated in a young man in good health. The chain employs TRBV5-1 and TRBJ2-5; D is possibly TRBD1 (5 bases). Material for sequencing was blood. CDR3 region: CASSPGETARETQYF. The CDR3 DNA follows: TGCGCCAGCAGCCCAGGAGAGACAGCCCGGGAGACCCAGTACTTC.